The 5 T cell receptor beta chains below all came from one sample that was sequenced in a study of Graves' ophthalmopathy and Graves' hyperthyroidism. Researchers took RNA transcripts and amplified TCR beta CDR3 regions from them. The authors performed first-round RT-PCR with HTBI primers and then a second-round multiplex PCR. TCRdb processed the multiplex PCR reads anew with MiXCR; each CDR3 protein has one entry. In the table there are more than 550,000 distinct CDR3 sequences, about 38% of which are singletons. The sample was peripheral blood. The receptor source for this set is an adult man with Graves' ophthalmopathy.

This clonotype was counted ten times or more. This chain links TRBV19 with TRBJ1-1, with 12 bases lining up with TRBD1. Germline trimming cut 6 bases from V and 4 bases from J; bases unmatched to any gene: 12. Germline V gene data show CDR1 as LNHDA and CDR2 as SQIVND (reference sequence). The CDR3 totals 17 residues. The CDR3 DNA sequence: TGTGCCAGTAGACGGGACGGGACAGGGGGCTGGGGCACTGAAGCTTTCTTT. This codes for CASRRDGTGGWGTEAFF.

This clonotype was counted a single time. The chain recombines TRBV24-1 with TRBJ1-5; D is perhaps TRBD1 (5 bases). The germline V gene has CDR1 KGHDR and CDR2 SFDVKD. Trimming shortened V by 11 bases and J by 4 bases, and 14 bases separated the two germline ends. This CDR3 contains 13 residues. CDR3 coding DNA: TGTGCCAGCAGAGATGGGACGAATCAGCCCCAGCATTTT. Translated: CASRDGTNQPQHF.

This clonotype was seen many times. The chain has TRBV7-2 and TRBJ2-2; D not certain. Germline V gene sequence: CDR1 SGHTA, CDR2 FQGNSA. Trimming removed 5 bases at V and 0 bases at J, with 7 bases between. This CDR3 comprises 14 residues. The CDR3 loop reads CASSPSTNTGELFF. Written as DNA, the CDR3 is TGTGCCAGCAGCCCGTCTACGAACACCGGGGAGCTGTTTTTT.

The chain uses TRBV10-3 and TRBJ1-1, with 8 nucleotides matching TRBD1. Losses at the gene ends were 11 bases for V and 0 bases for J; bases not matched to a gene: 8. This CDR3 spans 14 amino acids. CDR1 and CDR2 (germline): ENHRY, SYGVKD. Here the CDR3 reads CAGGGQGLNTEAFF. CDR3 DNA sequence: TGTGCCGGCGGCGGACAGGGATTGAACACTGAAGCTTTCTTT.

This rearrangement joins TRBV12-5 to TRBJ1-5; no clear D gene. Looked up from germline, CDR1 is LGHNT and CDR2 is FRNRAP. The CDR3 contains 14 residues. The CDR3 DNA reads as TGTGCCAGCGGTCGATCCTATAGGAATCAGCCCCAGCATTTT. It encodes CASGRSYRNQPQHF.